Listed here is a single T cell receptor beta chain. The antigen is not known. Losses at the gene ends were 7 bases for V and 4 bases for J; bases not matched to a gene: 10. The CDR3 totals 15 residues. Germline CDR1 MNHEY, CDR2 SMNVEV (reference sequence). The data were taken from a study of response to subunit inactivated influenza vaccine. TCRdb re-derived calls from the RT-PCR reads in MiXCR, one entry per CDR3 protein. Of some 180,000 distinct CDR3 sequences in the sample, around 9% were seen once. Findings of the study overall: Each seasonal flu vaccination may recruit only limited new T cells, authors suggested.

Sequencing was performed on non-naive T cells sorted from PBMCs, taken on the day of vaccination. This sequence originates from a man in his fifties or sixties who received an inactivated influenza vaccine. The chain recombines TRBV27 with TRBJ2-1; 7 bases are shared with TRBD2. CDR3 loop: CASNILARGYNEQFF. In DNA form, the CDR3 reads TGTGCCAGCAACATACTAGCGAGGGGATACAATGAGCAGTTCTTC.